This T cell receptor beta chain was found in a study of T cells in Graves' hyperthyroidism and ophthalmopathy. Among ophthalmopathy patients, the Clinical Activity Score reached at least 3, the NOSPECS grade reached at least 4, and duration remained under 3 months. The PBMCs had their origin in 10 ml of fresh peripheral blood. In this sample, this clonotype turned up a few times. As yet, its antigen is unknown. Study-level findings and limits: The model forecast ophthalmopathy, anticipating it by a median roughly 6.5 months before onset.

What was amplified from RNA transcripts were TCR beta CDR3 regions. Carried out on the TCR CDR3, a first-round RT-PCR used the HTBI primer set. Each CDR3 protein is one row after TCRdb ran MiXCR on the multiplex PCR reads. Found here are a few hundred thousand distinct CDR3 sequences, more than 15% of them singletons; the top ten hold about 3.5%. Sequenced sample: blood. This TCR was sampled from a woman in her thirties or forties with Graves' ophthalmopathy.

The CDR3 reads CASSLGTSDAGELFF. The CDR3 region has the DNA TGCGCCAGCAGCTTGGGCACTAGCGACGCCGGGGAGCTGTTTTTT. The genes are TRBV5-1 and TRBJ2-2; TRBD2 aligns across 7 bases. The V gene end was trimmed by 0 bases and the J gene end by 6 bases; junction bases not matched to a gene: 5. Looked up from germline, CDR1 is SGHRS and CDR2 is YFSETQ. This CDR3 is 15 amino acids long.